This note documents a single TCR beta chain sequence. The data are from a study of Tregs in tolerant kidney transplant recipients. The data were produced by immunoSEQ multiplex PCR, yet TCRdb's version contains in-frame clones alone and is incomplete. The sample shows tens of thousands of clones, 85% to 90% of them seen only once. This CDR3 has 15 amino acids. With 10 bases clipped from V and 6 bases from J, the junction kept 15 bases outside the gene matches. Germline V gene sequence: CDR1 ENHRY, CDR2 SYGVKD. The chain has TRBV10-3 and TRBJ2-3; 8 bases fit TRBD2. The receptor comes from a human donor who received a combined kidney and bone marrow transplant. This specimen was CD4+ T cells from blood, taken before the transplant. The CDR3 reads CATRSHTGGADTQYF. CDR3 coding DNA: TGTGCCACCAGATCACATACGGGAGGGGCGGATACGCAGTATTTT.